The clone carrying this T cell receptor (beta chain) was seen only a few times. Its antigen is as yet unknown. The authors prepared the TCRbeta library with unique molecular identifiers. Each CDR3 protein gets one entry after TCRdb re-called the PCR reads with MiXCR. Seen here are about a million distinct CDR3 sequences, about 29% observed once, and the top ten hold roughly 27%. Trimming took 6 bases from V and 1 from J, leaving 13 bases between them. The CDR3 totals 15 residues. Per the germline V gene, CDR1 is MNHEY and CDR2 is SMNVEV (reference sequence). This entry belongs to a study of T-cell reconstitution after alpha-beta-depleted transplantation in children. Overall study findings and caveats: Alpha-beta T cells about two months after transplant reportedly derived from several hundred expanded graft clones. The main origin of T-cell counts and diversity one year after transplant was newly produced T cells. High day-60 TCRbeta diversity in some patients came from surviving recipient T cells and thymic progenitors.

The clonotype comes from a boy less than two years old who had a stem cell transplant for SCID, so the T cells may come from the graft donor. This material consisted of PBMCs, mostly from graft donor cells, taken 360 days after TCRalphabeta/CD19-depleted stem cell transplant. The V call is TRBV27, the J call TRBJ2-1; no reliable D call. Here the CDR3 reads CASRDLMTSYNEQFF. In nucleotides, the CDR3 is TGTGCCAGCAGGGATCTAATGACATCCTACAATGAGCAGTTCTTC.